This TCR beta chain is drawn from a study of cytomegalovirus exposure and HLA in healthy donors. The CDR3 consists of 14 residues. V shed 2 bases and J shed 3 bases, with 10 bases lying between them. Germline V lookup: CDR1 LNHDA, CDR2 SQIVND (reference sequence). The PCR made use of 60 Vbeta and 13 Jbeta primers. Method: immunoSEQ multiplex PCR; TCRdb's copy keeps in-frame clones and lacks some. The listing records approximately 27,000 clones. This clonotype originated in a man under 40 in good health and CMV-seronegative. Material: PBMCs. The chain carries TRBV19 and TRBJ1-1, with D possibly being TRBD1 (6 bases). The CDR3 DNA reads as TGTGCCAGTAGTATATACGGGGGGCACACTGAAGCTTTCTTT. Protein sequence: CASSIYGGHTEAFF.